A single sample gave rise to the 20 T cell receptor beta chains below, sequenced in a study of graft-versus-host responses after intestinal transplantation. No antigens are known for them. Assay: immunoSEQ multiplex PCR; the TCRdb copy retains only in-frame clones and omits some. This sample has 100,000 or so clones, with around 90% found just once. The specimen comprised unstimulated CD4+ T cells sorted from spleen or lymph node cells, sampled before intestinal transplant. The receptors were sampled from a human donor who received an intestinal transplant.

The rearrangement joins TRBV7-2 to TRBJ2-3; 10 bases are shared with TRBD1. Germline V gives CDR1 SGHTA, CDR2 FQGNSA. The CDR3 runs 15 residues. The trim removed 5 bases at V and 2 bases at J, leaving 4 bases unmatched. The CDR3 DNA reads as TGTGCCAGCAGCCCCGGGACAGGGGACACAGATACGCAGTATTTT. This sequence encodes CASSPGTGDTDTQYF.

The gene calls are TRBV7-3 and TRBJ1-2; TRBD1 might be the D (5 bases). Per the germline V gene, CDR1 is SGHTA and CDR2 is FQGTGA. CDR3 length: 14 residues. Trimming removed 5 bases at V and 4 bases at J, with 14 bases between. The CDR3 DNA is TGTGCCAGCAGCGCACATGACAGCCGCTATGGCTACACCTTC. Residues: CASSAHDSRYGYTF.

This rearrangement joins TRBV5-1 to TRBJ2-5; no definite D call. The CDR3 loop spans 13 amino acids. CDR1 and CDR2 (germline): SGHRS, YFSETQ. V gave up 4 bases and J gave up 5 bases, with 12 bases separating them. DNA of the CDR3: TGCGCCAGCAGCCCGGCCGTCGGGGAGACCCAGTACTTC. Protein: CASSPAVGETQYF.

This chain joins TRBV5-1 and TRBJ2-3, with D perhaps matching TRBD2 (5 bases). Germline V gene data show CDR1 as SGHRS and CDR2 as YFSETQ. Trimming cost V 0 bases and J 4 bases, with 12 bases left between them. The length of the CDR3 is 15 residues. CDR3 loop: CASSLVGEVPDTQYF. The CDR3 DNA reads TGCGCCAGCAGCTTGGTCGGGGAAGTCCCAGATACGCAGTATTTT.

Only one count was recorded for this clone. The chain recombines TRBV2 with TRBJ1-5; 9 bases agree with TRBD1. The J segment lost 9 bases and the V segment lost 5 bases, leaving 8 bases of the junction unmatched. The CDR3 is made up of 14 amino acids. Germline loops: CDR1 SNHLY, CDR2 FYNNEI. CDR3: CASSLRDRARPQHF. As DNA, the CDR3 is TGTGCCAGCAGTCTCCGGGACAGGGCACGGCCCCAGCATTTT.

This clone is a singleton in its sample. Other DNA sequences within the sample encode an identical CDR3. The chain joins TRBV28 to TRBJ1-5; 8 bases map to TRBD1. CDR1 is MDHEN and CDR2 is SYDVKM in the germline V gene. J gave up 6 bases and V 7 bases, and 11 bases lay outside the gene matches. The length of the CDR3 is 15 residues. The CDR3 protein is CASNPQGARGQPQHF. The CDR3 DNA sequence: TGTGCCAGCAACCCGCAGGGGGCTCGGGGTCAGCCCCAGCATTTT.

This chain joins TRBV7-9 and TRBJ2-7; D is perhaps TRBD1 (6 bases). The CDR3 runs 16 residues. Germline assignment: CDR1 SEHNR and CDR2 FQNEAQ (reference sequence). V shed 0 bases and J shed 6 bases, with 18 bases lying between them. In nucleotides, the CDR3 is TGTGCCAGCAGCTTAGCGCTTGGATACGACAGGCGCGAGCAGTACTTC. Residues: CASSLALGYDRREQYF.

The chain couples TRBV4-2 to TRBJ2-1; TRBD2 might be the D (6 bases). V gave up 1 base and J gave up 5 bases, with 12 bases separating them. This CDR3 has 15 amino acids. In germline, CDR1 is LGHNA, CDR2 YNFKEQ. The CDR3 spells CASSQGPAGHNEQFF. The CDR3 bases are TGTGCCAGCAGCCAAGGGCCAGCGGGCCACAATGAGCAGTTCTTC.

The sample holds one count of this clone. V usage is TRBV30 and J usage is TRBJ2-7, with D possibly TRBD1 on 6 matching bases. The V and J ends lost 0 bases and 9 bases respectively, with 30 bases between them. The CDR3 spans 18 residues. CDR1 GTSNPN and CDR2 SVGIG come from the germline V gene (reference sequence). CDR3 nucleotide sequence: TGTGCCTGGAGTGTACGCCCCCGCAAACAGGGAGTGAGGGCCCGGCAGTACTTC. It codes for CAWSVRPRKQGVRARQYF.

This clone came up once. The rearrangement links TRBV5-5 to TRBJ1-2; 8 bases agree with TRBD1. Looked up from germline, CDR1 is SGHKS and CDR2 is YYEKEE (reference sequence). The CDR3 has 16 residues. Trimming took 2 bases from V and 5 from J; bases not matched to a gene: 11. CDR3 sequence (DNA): TGTGCCAGCAGCTTTCCCGAACGCGGGACAGGATATGGCTACACCTTC. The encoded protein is CASSFPERGTGYGYTF.

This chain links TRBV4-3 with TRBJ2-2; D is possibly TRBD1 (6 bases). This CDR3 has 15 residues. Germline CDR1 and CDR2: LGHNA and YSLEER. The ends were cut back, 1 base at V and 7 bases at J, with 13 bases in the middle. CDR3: CASSQVPGADGELFF. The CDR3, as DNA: TGCGCCAGCAGCCAAGTCCCAGGGGCAGACGGGGAGCTGTTTTTT.

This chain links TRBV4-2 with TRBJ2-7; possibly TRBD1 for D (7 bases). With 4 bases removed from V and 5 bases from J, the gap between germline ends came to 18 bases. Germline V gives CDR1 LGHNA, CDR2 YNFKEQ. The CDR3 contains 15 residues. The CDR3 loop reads CASSRFDREEDEQYF. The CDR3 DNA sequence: TGTGCCAGCAGCCGTTTCGACAGGGAGGAAGACGAGCAGTACTTC.

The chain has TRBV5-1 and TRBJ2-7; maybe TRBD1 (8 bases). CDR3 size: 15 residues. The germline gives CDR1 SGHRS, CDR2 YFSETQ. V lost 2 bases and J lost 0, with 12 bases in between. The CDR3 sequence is CASSLTGGASYEQYF. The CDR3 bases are TGCGCCAGCAGCTTAACAGGGGGGGCCTCCTACGAGCAGTACTTC.

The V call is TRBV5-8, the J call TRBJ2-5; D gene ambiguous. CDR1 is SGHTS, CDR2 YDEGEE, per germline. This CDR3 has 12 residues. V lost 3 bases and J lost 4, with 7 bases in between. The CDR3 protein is CASSSRIETQYF. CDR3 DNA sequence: TGTGCCAGCAGCTCTAGGATAGAGACCCAGTACTTC.

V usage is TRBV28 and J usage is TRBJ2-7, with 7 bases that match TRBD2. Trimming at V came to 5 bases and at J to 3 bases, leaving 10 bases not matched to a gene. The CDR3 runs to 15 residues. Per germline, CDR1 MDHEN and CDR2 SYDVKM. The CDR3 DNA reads TGTGCCAGCAGTCCCCCCGGACGGGGGGTCTACGAGCAGTACTTC. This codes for CASSPPGRGVYEQYF.

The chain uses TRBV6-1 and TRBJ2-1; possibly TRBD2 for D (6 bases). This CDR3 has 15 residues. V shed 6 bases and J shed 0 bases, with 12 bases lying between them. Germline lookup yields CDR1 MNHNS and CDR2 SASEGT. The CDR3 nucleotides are TGTGCCAGCAGGGTAGGGAGGAACTCCTACAATGAGCAGTTCTTC. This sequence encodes CASRVGRNSYNEQFF.

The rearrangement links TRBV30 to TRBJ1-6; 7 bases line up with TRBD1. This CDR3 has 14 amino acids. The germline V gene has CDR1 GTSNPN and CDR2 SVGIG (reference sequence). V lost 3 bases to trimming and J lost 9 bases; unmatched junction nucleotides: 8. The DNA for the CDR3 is TGTGCCTGGAGCCAAGGGGGCGCCGGTTCACCCCTCCACTTT. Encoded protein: CAWSQGGAGSPLHF.

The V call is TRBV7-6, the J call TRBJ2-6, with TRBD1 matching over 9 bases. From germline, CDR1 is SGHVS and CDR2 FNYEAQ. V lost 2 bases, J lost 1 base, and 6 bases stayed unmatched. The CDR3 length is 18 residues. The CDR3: CASSLRRTGDSGANVLTF. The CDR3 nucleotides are TGTGCCAGCAGCTTACGGAGGACAGGGGATTCTGGGGCCAACGTCCTGACTTTC.

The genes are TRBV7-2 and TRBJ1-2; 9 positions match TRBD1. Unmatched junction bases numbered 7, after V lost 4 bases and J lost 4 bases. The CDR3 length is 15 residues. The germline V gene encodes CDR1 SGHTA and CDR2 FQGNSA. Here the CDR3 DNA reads TGTGCCAGCAGCTCACAGGGGGCATGGGGCTATGGCTACACCTTC. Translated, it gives CASSSQGAWGYGYTF. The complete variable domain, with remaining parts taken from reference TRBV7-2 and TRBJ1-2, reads GAGVSQSPSNKVTEKGKDVELRCDPISGHTALYWYRQSLGQGLEFLIYFQGNSAPDKSGLPSDRFSAERTGGSVSTLTIQRTQQEDSAVYLCASSSQGAWGYGYTFGSGTRLTVV.

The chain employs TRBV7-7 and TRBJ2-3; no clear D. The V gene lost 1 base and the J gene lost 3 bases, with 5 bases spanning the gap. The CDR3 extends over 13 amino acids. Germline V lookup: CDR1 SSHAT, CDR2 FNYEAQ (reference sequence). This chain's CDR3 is CASSLDQTDTQYF. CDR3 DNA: TGTGCCAGCAGCTTAGATCAAACAGATACGCAGTATTTT.